This T cell receptor beta chain comes out of a study of T cell responses to AZD1222 COVID-19 vaccine. Study conclusions and caveats: At 160-218 and 743-854, vaccine-associated CD4 TCRs were dominant, and they spanned spike. Donor demographics were predominantly white British with a female majority; clonal diversity may be underestimated.

Points on this clone: The antigen remains undetermined.

The repertoire was sequenced with immunoSEQ multiplex PCR; TCRdb's copy has only in-frame clones and lacks some. The data hold around 140,000 clones, with around nine tenths observed a single time. With V trimmed by 2 bases and J by 5 bases, 16 bases remained unmatched. The CDR3 covers 18 residues. Looked up from germline, CDR1 is MNHEY and CDR2 is SVGEGT. V is TRBV6-2 or TRBV6-3 and J is TRBJ2-7, with TRBD1 matching over 9 bases. The sequencing used peripheral blood, collected on day 0 of AZD1222 vaccination. The TCR originated in an adult in good health. DNA of the CDR3: TGTGCCAGCAGTTACGAGACCATCCTCGGACAGGGGAGCCACGAGCAGTACTTC. The encoded protein is CASSYETILGQGSHEQYF.